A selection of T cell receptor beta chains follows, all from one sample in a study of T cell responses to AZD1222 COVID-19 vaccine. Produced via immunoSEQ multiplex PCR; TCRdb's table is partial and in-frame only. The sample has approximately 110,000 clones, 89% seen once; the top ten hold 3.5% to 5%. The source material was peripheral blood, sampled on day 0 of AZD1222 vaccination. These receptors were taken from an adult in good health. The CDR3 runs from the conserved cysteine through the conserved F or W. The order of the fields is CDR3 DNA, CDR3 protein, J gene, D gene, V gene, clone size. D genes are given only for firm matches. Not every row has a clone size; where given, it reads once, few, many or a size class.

CDR3 DNA: TGTGCCAGCAGCGTACTAGCGGGAGGCCAGAGCTCCTACAATGAGCAGTTCTTC
CDR3 protein: CASSVLAGGQSSYNEQFF
J gene: TRBJ2-1
D gene: TRBD2
V gene: TRBV9
clone size: .

CDR3 DNA: TGCGCCAGCAGCCCCCTTGGTGTCGGGGGAGAGACCCAGTACTTC
CDR3 protein: CASSPLGVGGETQYF
J gene: TRBJ2-5
D gene: .
V gene: TRBV5-1
clone size: .

CDR3 DNA: TGTGCCTGGAGTAAGACTAGCTACAATGAGCAGTTCTTC
CDR3 protein: CAWSKTSYNEQFF
J gene: TRBJ2-1
D gene: .
V gene: TRBV30
clone size: .

CDR3 DNA: TGTGCCAGCAGTCCCGGGACAGGGGGCGGTGAGACCCAGTACTTC
CDR3 protein: CASSPGTGGGETQYF
J gene: TRBJ2-5
D gene: TRBD1
V gene: TRBV6-5
clone size: .

CDR3 DNA: TGTGCCAGCAGTCCGGACAGCGACCAAGAGACCCAGTACTTC
CDR3 protein: CASSPDSDQETQYF
J gene: TRBJ2-5
D gene: .
V gene: TRBV27
clone size: .

CDR3 DNA: TGTGCCAGTTACCCCTATGCCTATCGGACATATGAGCAGTTCTTC
CDR3 protein: CASYPYAYRTYEQFF
J gene: TRBJ2-1
D gene: .
V gene: TRBV5-6
clone size: few

CDR3 DNA: TGTGCCAGCAGTCAACTAGTTCTGGGCCCTAATGAGCAGTTCTTC
CDR3 protein: CASSQLVLGPNEQFF
J gene: TRBJ2-1
D gene: .
V gene: TRBV7-6
clone size: .

CDR3 DNA: TGTGCCAGCAGCCCTGGAGCAGGGTCGGACAGCAAGTTT
CDR3 protein: CASSPGAGSDSKF
J gene: TRBJ1-6
D gene: .
V gene: TRBV5-4
clone size: .

CDR3 DNA: TGTGCCAGCAGCCAATCCGGAGATTTCACAGATACGCAGTATTTT
CDR3 protein: CASSQSGDFTDTQYF
J gene: TRBJ2-3
D gene: .
V gene: TRBV3-1/TRBV3-2
clone size: few

CDR3 DNA: TGCGCCAGCAGCCAGTACACTGGGTACGGAAACACCATATATTTT
CDR3 protein: CASSQYTGYGNTIYF
J gene: TRBJ1-3
D gene: .
V gene: TRBV4-1
clone size: .

CDR3 DNA: TGCGCCAGCAGCTCGAACCCAGGGTCGGATACGCAGTATTTT
CDR3 protein: CASSSNPGSDTQYF
J gene: TRBJ2-3
D gene: .
V gene: TRBV5-1
clone size: .

CDR3 DNA: TGTGCCAGCACCAGGGACATTAATCAGCCCCAGCATTTT
CDR3 protein: CASTRDINQPQHF
J gene: TRBJ1-5
D gene: .
V gene: TRBV12-3/TRBV12-4
clone size: .

CDR3 DNA: TGTGCCAGCAGCTCCAGATTCTCCTACGAGCAGTACTTC
CDR3 protein: CASSSRFSYEQYF
J gene: TRBJ2-7
D gene: .
V gene: TRBV7-6
clone size: .

CDR3 DNA: TGCAGCGTTGAAGCGGAAACCTACGAGCAGTACTTC
CDR3 protein: CSVEAETYEQYF
J gene: TRBJ2-7
D gene: .
V gene: TRBV29-1
clone size: .

CDR3 DNA: TGTGCCAGCAGCTCCAACGGACTAGCGGGGGGGTATAGCACAGATACGCAGTATTTT
CDR3 protein: CASSSNGLAGGYSTDTQYF
J gene: TRBJ2-3
D gene: TRBD2
V gene: TRBV7-2
clone size: .

CDR3 DNA: TGTGCCAGTAGTATTGGTGGCCTTTGGGGCAATGAGCAGTTCTTC
CDR3 protein: CASSIGGLWGNEQFF
J gene: TRBJ2-1
D gene: .
V gene: TRBV19
clone size: .

CDR3 DNA: TGCGCCAGCAGCCGAAACCCATGGGGACAAGAGACCCAGTACTTC
CDR3 protein: CASSRNPWGQETQYF
J gene: TRBJ2-5
D gene: .
V gene: TRBV4-3
clone size: .

CDR3 DNA: TGTGCCAGCAGCCAAGTAGCCCTAAGAGATACGCAGTATTTT
CDR3 protein: CASSQVALRDTQYF
J gene: TRBJ2-3
D gene: .
V gene: TRBV3-1/TRBV3-2
clone size: .

CDR3 DNA: TGCAGTGCTAGGCCCACATACGAGCAGTACTTC
CDR3 protein: CSARPTYEQYF
J gene: TRBJ2-7
D gene: .
V gene: TRBV20-1
clone size: .

CDR3 DNA: TGTGCCAGCAGCTCACGACAGGGTGGTAATCAGCCCCAGCATTTT
CDR3 protein: CASSSRQGGNQPQHF
J gene: TRBJ1-5
D gene: TRBD1
V gene: TRBV7-2
clone size: once

CDR3 DNA: TGTGCCAGCAGTGGAGTTTACAATAGCAATCAGCCCCAGCATTTT
CDR3 protein: CASSGVYNSNQPQHF
J gene: TRBJ1-5
D gene: .
V gene: TRBV2
clone size: .

CDR3 DNA: TGTGCCAGCAGCGGATACGGGACATACAATGAGCAGTTCTTC
CDR3 protein: CASSGYGTYNEQFF
J gene: TRBJ2-1
D gene: .
V gene: TRBV7-2
clone size: .

CDR3 DNA: TGTGCCAGCAGTATTTCCGGGAGTAGCTCCTACAATGAGCAGTTCTTC
CDR3 protein: CASSISGSSSYNEQFF
J gene: TRBJ2-1
D gene: .
V gene: TRBV28
clone size: .

CDR3 DNA: TGTGCCAGCAGTGATCCCCGGGCGGACTATGGCTACACCTTC
CDR3 protein: CASSDPRADYGYTF
J gene: TRBJ1-2
D gene: .
V gene: TRBV28
clone size: .

CDR3 DNA: TGTGCCAGCAGCTTATCTCTCGGGGAGACCCAGTACTTC
CDR3 protein: CASSLSLGETQYF
J gene: TRBJ2-5
D gene: .
V gene: TRBV7-2
clone size: .

CDR3 DNA: TGTGCCAGTAGCCCGGACAGGGTAGAAGGCTACACCTTC
CDR3 protein: CASSPDRVEGYTF
J gene: TRBJ1-2
D gene: TRBD1
V gene: TRBV19
clone size: .

CDR3 DNA: TGTGCCAGCAACGTTAACACCGGGGAGCTGTTTTTT
CDR3 protein: CASNVNTGELFF
J gene: TRBJ2-2
D gene: .
V gene: TRBV7-9
clone size: .

CDR3 DNA: TGTGCCAGCAGCAAAGTCTCGGGGGGGACAGGGAAGGAGGGAACTGGGGCCAACGTCCTGACTTTC
CDR3 protein: CASSKVSGGTGKEGTGANVLTF
J gene: TRBJ2-6
D gene: .
V gene: TRBV21-1
clone size: once

CDR3 DNA: TGTGCCAGCAGCTTGAGGGTGGATGGAAACACCATATATTTT
CDR3 protein: CASSLRVDGNTIYF
J gene: TRBJ1-3
D gene: .
V gene: TRBV5-5
clone size: .

CDR3 DNA: TGCGCCAGCAGTGATTTCCTGGTGGAGTTCTTC
CDR3 protein: CASSDFLVEFF
J gene: TRBJ2-1
D gene: .
V gene: TRBV10-2
clone size: few

CDR3 DNA: TGTGCCACCGGGCGGGGCCAGGCCGGGGAGCTGTTTTTT
CDR3 protein: CATGRGQAGELFF
J gene: TRBJ2-2
D gene: .
V gene: TRBV12-3/TRBV12-4
clone size: .

CDR3 DNA: TGTGCCAGCAGATGGGGTCCGAGCTCTGGAAACACCATATATTTT
CDR3 protein: CASRWGPSSGNTIYF
J gene: TRBJ1-3
D gene: .
V gene: TRBV2
clone size: .

CDR3 DNA: TGTGCCAGCAGTTACGTAGATACGCAGTATTTT
CDR3 protein: CASSYVDTQYF
J gene: TRBJ2-3
D gene: .
V gene: TRBV6-2/TRBV6-3
clone size: .

CDR3 DNA: TGTGCCAGCAGCCGAGACGGGGGGTTTATCGGCGAGCAGTTCTTC
CDR3 protein: CASSRDGGFIGEQFF
J gene: TRBJ2-1
D gene: TRBD2
V gene: TRBV11-3
clone size: .

CDR3 DNA: TGTGCCAGCTCACCGGGAGTCGGTGGGGTGGACACTGAAGCTTTCTTT
CDR3 protein: CASSPGVGGVDTEAFF
J gene: TRBJ1-1
D gene: .
V gene: TRBV18
clone size: .

CDR3 DNA: TGTGCCAGCAGCCAAGGGAATAGCGGGAGGGCCCGCTACAATGAGCAGTTCTTC
CDR3 protein: CASSQGNSGRARYNEQFF
J gene: TRBJ2-1
D gene: TRBD2
V gene: TRBV3-1/TRBV3-2
clone size: .

CDR3 DNA: TGTGCCAGCAGCTTCCTTGGGGTAGCGGAAGAGACCCAGTACTTC
CDR3 protein: CASSFLGVAEETQYF
J gene: TRBJ2-5
D gene: .
V gene: TRBV7-2
clone size: .

CDR3 DNA: TGTGCCAGCGAGGCAGGCTCCTACAATGAGCAGTTCTTC
CDR3 protein: CASEAGSYNEQFF
J gene: TRBJ2-1
D gene: .
V gene: TRBV6-5
clone size: .

CDR3 DNA: TGTGCCAGCAGCTTGGGAGGGGGCGCCTACAATGAGCAGTTCTTC
CDR3 protein: CASSLGGGAYNEQFF
J gene: TRBJ2-1
D gene: TRBD1
V gene: TRBV5-5
clone size: .

CDR3 DNA: TGTGCCAGCACCCGAGGACAGGACCCCTTCTCTGGGGCCAACGTCCTGACTTTC
CDR3 protein: CASTRGQDPFSGANVLTF
J gene: TRBJ2-6
D gene: TRBD1
V gene: TRBV7-9
clone size: .

CDR3 DNA: TGTGCCAGCAGTTTACGGGCTAGCGGGGTCTCCTACAATGAGCAGTTCTTC
CDR3 protein: CASSLRASGVSYNEQFF
J gene: TRBJ2-1
D gene: TRBD2
V gene: TRBV27
clone size: .

CDR3 DNA: TGCGCCAGCAGCTTGTTAGCAGTAGATACCGGGGAGCTGTTTTTT
CDR3 protein: CASSLLAVDTGELFF
J gene: TRBJ2-2
D gene: .
V gene: TRBV5-1
clone size: .

CDR3 DNA: TGTGCCAGCAGCTTAGGAGTGAGAGGGGTTTTTGCAGATACGCAGTATTTT
CDR3 protein: CASSLGVRGVFADTQYF
J gene: TRBJ2-3
D gene: .
V gene: TRBV7-9
clone size: .

CDR3 DNA: TGTGCCAGCAGCTCAACAGGGCTGGGAGCTTTCTTT
CDR3 protein: CASSSTGLGAFF
J gene: TRBJ1-1
D gene: .
V gene: TRBV5-4
clone size: .

CDR3 DNA: TGTGCCAGCAGTTTTAGGCGGAAGTATGGCTACACCTTC
CDR3 protein: CASSFRRKYGYTF
J gene: TRBJ1-2
D gene: .
V gene: TRBV28
clone size: .

CDR3 DNA: TGCGCCAGCAGTGACTGGGAGAGGGAGGATACGCAGTATTTT
CDR3 protein: CASSDWEREDTQYF
J gene: TRBJ2-3
D gene: .
V gene: TRBV10-2
clone size: .

CDR3 DNA: TGTGCCAGCAGCCAAGCGGTGTGCGAGAGGGGAAGGGAGGACGAGCAGTACTTC
CDR3 protein: CASSQAVCERGREDEQYF
J gene: TRBJ2-7
D gene: .
V gene: TRBV3-1/TRBV3-2
clone size: .